This TCR beta chain was retrieved from a study of cytomegalovirus exposure and HLA in healthy donors. Study-level findings and limits: With high specificity and sensitivity, the classifier reportedly diagnosed cytomegalovirus status.

Per germline, CDR1 LGHNA and CDR2 YNFKEQ. The CDR3 is 15 amino acids. The V end was cut by 0 bases, the J end by 2 bases, with 11 bases between. For this clone: Its target is not known.

The assay was immunoSEQ multiplex PCR, and TCRdb's table has in-frame clones only and misses some. The sample carries fewer than 200,000 clones, less than 85% recorded once. This rearrangement joins TRBV4-2 to TRBJ2-7; D is perhaps TRBD1 (5 bases). Sequencing was performed on PBMCs. The sequence came from a man between 18 and 35 years old in good health and CMV-seropositive. Here the CDR3 reads CASSQDQGVPYEQYF. The CDR3 DNA is TGTGCCAGCAGCCAAGATCAAGGGGTGCCCTACGAGCAGTACTTC.